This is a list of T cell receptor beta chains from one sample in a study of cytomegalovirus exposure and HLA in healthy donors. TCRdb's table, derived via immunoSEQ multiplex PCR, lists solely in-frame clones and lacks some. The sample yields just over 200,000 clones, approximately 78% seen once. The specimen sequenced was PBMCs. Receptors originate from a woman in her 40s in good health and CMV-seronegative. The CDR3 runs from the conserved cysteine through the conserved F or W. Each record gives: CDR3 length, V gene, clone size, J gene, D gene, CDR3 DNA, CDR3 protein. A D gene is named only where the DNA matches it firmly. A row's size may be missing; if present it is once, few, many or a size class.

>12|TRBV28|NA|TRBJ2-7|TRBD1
TGTGCCACCCTACAGGGGATCCACGAGCAGTACTTC
CATLQGIHEQYF
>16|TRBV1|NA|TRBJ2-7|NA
TGCACCAGCAGCCAACCTCTCTGTAGCGGGCGTTACGAGCAGTACTTC
CTSSQPLCSGRYEQYF
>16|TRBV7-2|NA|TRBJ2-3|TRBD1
TGTGCCAGCAGGCTAAGGACAGGGGGTAGCACAGATACGCAGTATTTT
CASRLRTGGSTDTQYF
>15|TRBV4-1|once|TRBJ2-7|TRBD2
TGCGCCAGCAGCCAAGGCGCGGGAGGTATCTACGAGCAGTACTTC
CASSQGAGGIYEQYF
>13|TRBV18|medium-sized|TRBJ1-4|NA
TGTGCCAGCTCACCGAACGACAAGGAAAAACTGTTTTTT
CASSPNDKEKLFF
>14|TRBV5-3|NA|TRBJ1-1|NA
TGTGCCAGTACTCTGATGGCAGGTTTCACTGAAGCTTTCTTT
CASTLMAGFTEAFF
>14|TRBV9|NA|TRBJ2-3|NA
TGTGCCAGCAGCGTAGGGTACGGTTCCGATACGCAGTATTTT
CASSVGYGSDTQYF
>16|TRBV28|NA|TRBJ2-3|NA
TGTGCCAGCAGTTACCCCAATTGGGGCAACACAGATACGCAGTATTTT
CASSYPNWGNTDTQYF
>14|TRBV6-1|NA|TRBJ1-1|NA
TGTGCCAGCAGTCTACAGCCTATGAACACTGAAGCTTTCTTT
CASSLQPMNTEAFF
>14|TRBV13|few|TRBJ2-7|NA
TGTGCTTTTTGCAAGCAGAGGGCGGCATACGAGCAGTACTTC
CAFCKQRAAYEQYF
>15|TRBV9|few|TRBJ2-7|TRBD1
TGTGCCAGCAGCGTAGGGGGGGACAGGGGATACGAGCAGTACTTC
CASSVGGDRGYEQYF
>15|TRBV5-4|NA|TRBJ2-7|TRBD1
TGTGCCAGCAGCTCGGGTGCGGACAGGGGCTACGAGCAGTGCTTC
CASSSGADRGYEQCF
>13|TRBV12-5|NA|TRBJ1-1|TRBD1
TGTGCTAGTGGCTACGGACAGGGTTTAGAAGCTTTCTTT
CASGYGQGLEAFF
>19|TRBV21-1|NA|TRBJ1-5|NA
TGTGCCAGCAGCAAGGATAAAAGATATTGCGGGCAAGGCAATCAGCCCCAGCATTTT
CASSKDKRYCGQGNQPQHF
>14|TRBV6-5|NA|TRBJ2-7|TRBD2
TGTGCCAGCAGTTACTTAGCGGGAGTTGACGAGCAGTACTTC
CASSYLAGVDEQYF
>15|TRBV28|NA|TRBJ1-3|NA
TGTGCCAGCAGTTTATCGGGGATCTCTGGAAACACCATATATTTT
CASSLSGISGNTIYF
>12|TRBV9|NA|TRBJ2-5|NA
TGTGCCAGCAGCTACAGTGGGGAGACCCAGTACTTC
CASSYSGETQYF
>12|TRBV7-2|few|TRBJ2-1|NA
TGTGCCAGCAGCTTAAGCGCCGGGACATCGTTCTTC
CASSLSAGTSFF
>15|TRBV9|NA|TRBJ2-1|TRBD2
TGTGCCAGCAGCCTCGGACTAGCGGTCTACAATGAGCAGTTCTTC
CASSLGLAVYNEQFF
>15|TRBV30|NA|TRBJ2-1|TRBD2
TGTGCCTGGAGTATCGGACTAGCGGGCAACGATGAGCAGTTCTTC
CAWSIGLAGNDEQFF
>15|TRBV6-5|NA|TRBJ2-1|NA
TGTGCCAGCAGTTACGCGGCAGGGGTCCGCAATGAGCAGTTCTTC
CASSYAAGVRNEQFF
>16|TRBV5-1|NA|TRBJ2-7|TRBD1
TGCGCCAGCAGCGTGCATACGACAGGGCCCTTATCCGAGCAGTACTTC
CASSVHTTGPLSEQYF
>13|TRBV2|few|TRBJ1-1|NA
TGTGCCAGCAGGGGGACGGGGGGCACTGAAGCTTTCTTT
CASRGTGGTEAFF